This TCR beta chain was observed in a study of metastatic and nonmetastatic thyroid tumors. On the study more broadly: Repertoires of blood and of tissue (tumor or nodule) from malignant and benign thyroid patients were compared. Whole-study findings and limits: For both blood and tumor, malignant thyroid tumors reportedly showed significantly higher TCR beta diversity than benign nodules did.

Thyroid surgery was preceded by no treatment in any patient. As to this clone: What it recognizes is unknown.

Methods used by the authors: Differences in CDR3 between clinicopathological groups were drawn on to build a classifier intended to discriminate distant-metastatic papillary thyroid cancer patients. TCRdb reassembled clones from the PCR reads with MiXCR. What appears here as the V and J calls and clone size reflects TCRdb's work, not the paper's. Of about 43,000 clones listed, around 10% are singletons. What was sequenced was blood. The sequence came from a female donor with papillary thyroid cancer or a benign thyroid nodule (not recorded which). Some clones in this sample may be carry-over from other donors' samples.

The DNA for the CDR3 is TGCAGTGCTAGTTCTACAGGGGAAGCTAACTATGGCTACACCTTC. This translates into CSASSTGEANYGYTF. This chain links TRBV20-1 with TRBJ1-2, with 7 nucleotides matching TRBD1. Germline CDR1 and CDR2: DFQATT and SNEGSKA (reference sequence). The CDR3 has 15 residues. The ends lost 3 bases at V and 0 bases at J; junction bases unmatched: 7.